These 4 T cell receptor beta chains were sequenced from one sample in a study of blood T cell repertoires in COVID-19. Measured with immunoSEQ multiplex PCR; TCRdb has only the in-frame clones, and not every one. The data show about 210,000 clones, around 85% seen once. Sequencing used peripheral blood. The receptors here all came from a woman in her 70s with COVID-19, enrolled during active disease.

This chain links TRBV5-4 with TRBJ2-7, with 14 bases fitting TRBD2. Germline V gene sequence: CDR1 SGHNT, CDR2 YYREEE (reference sequence). With V trimmed by 1 base and J by 5 bases, 2 bases remained unmatched. CDR3 length: 15 residues. This CDR3 is CASSLLTSGRDEQYF. DNA for the CDR3: TGTGCCAGCAGCTTGCTGACTAGCGGGAGGGACGAGCAGTACTTC.

This chain joins TRBV11-2 and TRBJ1-3; D gene ambiguous. With 5 bases removed from V and 0 bases from J, the gap between germline ends came to 14 bases. The germline gives CDR1 SGHAT, CDR2 FQNNGV. There are 16 residues in the CDR3. In nucleotides, the CDR3 is TGTGCCAGCAGCCCCCGGCGCGGGAACTCTGGAAACACCATATATTTT. As protein: CASSPRRGNSGNTIYF.

The V gene is TRBV7-6, the J gene TRBJ2-2, with D uncertain. The CDR3 extends over 16 amino acids. V lost 0 bases and J 1 base, leaving 9 bases between the germline ends. Germline CDR1 is SGHVS and CDR2 is FNYEAQ. The CDR3 loop reads CASSLAARRNTGELFF. The CDR3 DNA reads TGTGCCAGCAGCTTAGCGGCCAGAAGGAACACCGGGGAGCTGTTTTTT.

This chain joins TRBV7-6 and TRBJ2-1, with 16 bases lining up with TRBD2. In germline, CDR1 is SGHVS, CDR2 FNYEAQ. The CDR3 covers 17 residues. Trimming at V came to 5 bases and at J to 13 bases, leaving 14 bases not matched to a gene. The CDR3 reads CASSPDPSGLAGGLQFF. The CDR3 coding sequence is TGTGCCAGCAGCCCCGATCCCTCGGGACTAGCGGGGGGGCTCCAGTTCTTC.